This is a list of T cell receptor beta chains from one sample in a study of CD8 T cells in Susac syndrome. TCRdb analysed the immunoSEQ multiplex PCR reads with MiXCR anew, one entry per CDR3 protein. The profile shows under 200,000 distinct CDR3 sequences, more than 90% of them singletons. Sequences were obtained from CD4+ T cells from PBMCs. Receptors originate from a human donor in good health. Both conserved end residues are part of each CDR3. The D gene is left open where the match is weak. A clone size is listed for some rows: how often the clone was seen (once, few, many), or a class if it is expanded.

TRBJ2-2 . TRBV21-1 . TGTGCCAGCAGCAAAAATTCTGGGGAGCTGTTTTTT CASSKNSGELFF
TRBJ1-1 once TRBV6-5 . TGTGCCAGCACCGACAGACTTCCAGGGGCTGAAGCTTTCTTT CASTDRLPGAEAFF
TRBJ2-2 . TRBV5-1 TRBD2 TGCGCCAGCAGCGTTGGACTAGCGGGGGATTACACCGGGGAGCTGTTTTTT CASSVGLAGDYTGELFF
TRBJ2-5 . TRBV29-1 . TGCAGCGAAGCGAGGGGCAGGGATGCGACCCAGTACTTC CSEARGRDATQYF
TRBJ2-3 . TRBV12-3/TRBV12-4 . TGTGCCAGCAGTTTCGGTAGCACAGATACGCAGTATTTT CASSFGSTDTQYF
TRBJ2-2 . TRBV7-2 TRBD2 TGTGCCAGCAGCCAGTTAGCGGGGGGGCCGGGGACCGGGGAGCTGTTTTTT CASSQLAGGPGTGELFF
TRBJ2-1 . TRBV2 TRBD1 TGTGCCAGCGGGACAGGGACCTACAATGAGCAGTTCTTC CASGTGTYNEQFF
TRBJ1-1 . TRBV6-5 . TGTGCCAGCAGTTACATCGGACTGAACACTGAAGCTTTCTTT CASSYIGLNTEAFF
TRBJ2-7 . TRBV6-5 TRBD1 TGTGCCACGCTGGGACAGTCCTACGAGCAGTACTTC CATLGQSYEQYF
TRBJ2-7 once TRBV20-1 TRBD2 TGCAGTGCCCCGCCGGGGGCGGGGGGCTCCTACGAGCAGTACTTC CSAPPGAGGSYEQYF
TRBJ1-6 once TRBV30 . TGTGCCTGGAGTGGCTTGACGGGTTATAATTCACCCCTCCACTTT CAWSGLTGYNSPLHF
TRBJ1-5 . TRBV3-1 . TGTGCCAGCAGCCAAGATGGGGCTAATCAGCCCCAGCATTTT CASSQDGANQPQHF
TRBJ2-7 . TRBV28 . TGTGCCAGCACGCAGGCGGACTACGAGCAGTACTTC CASTQADYEQYF
TRBJ2-1 once TRBV7-3 . TGTGCCAGCAGCCAGGCGGGGGCAGCATACAATGAGCAGTTCTTC CASSQAGAAYNEQFF
TRBJ1-1 . TRBV12-3/TRBV12-4 . TGTGCCAGCAGCGGGCGGCAGGCATGGGTTGGCACTGAAGCTTTCTTT CASSGRQAWVGTEAFF
TRBJ2-1 . TRBV20-1 . TGCAGTGCCACGGGGGCCCCAAATGAGCAGTTCTTC CSATGAPNEQFF